The 2 T cell receptor beta chains listed next were all sequenced from one sample in a study of T-cell memory formation after mild COVID-19. TCRdb passed the 5' RACE reads through MiXCR, listing each CDR3 protein once. The sample has roughly 240,000 distinct CDR3 sequences, 15% to 17% seen once. Sequenced input: PBMCs or a T cell subset sorted from them (not recorded which). These TCRs come from an adult woman who had mild COVID-19 (a few samples of this study predate the infection). Cell type and time point are not known.

Only a few counts were recorded for this clonotype. The V gene is TRBV4-1, the J gene TRBJ1-1; D is unresolved. The CDR3 sequence is 16 residues long. Germline V CDR1 and CDR2: MGHRA, YSYEKL. Trimming took off 0 bases at V and 11 bases at J, with 22 bases between the two ends. The CDR3 spells CASSQDRVGLKFGAFF. For the CDR3, the DNA is TGCGCCAGCAGCCAAGATCGGGTCGGCCTGAAATTCGGGGCTTTCTTT.

This clonotype was counted many times. The chain uses TRBV5-4 and TRBJ2-1; possible D gene TRBD2, 6 bases. The V end was cut by 0 bases, the J end by 10 bases, with 11 bases between. The length of the CDR3 is 13 residues. In germline, CDR1 is SGHNT, CDR2 YYREEE (reference sequence). The chain's CDR3 is CASSLDAGGEQFF. The CDR3 region has the DNA TGTGCCAGCAGCTTGGACGCCGGAGGGGAGCAGTTCTTC.